This T cell receptor (beta chain) emerged from a study of vaccination and CD4 T cells after COVID-19. This clonotype was found a few times. Its antigen remains unknown. This CDR3 is built from 14 residues. Germline CDR1 reads SNHLY; CDR2 reads FYNNEI. Trimming stripped 7 bases from V and 2 bases from J, with 13 bases between. This sample's treatment: roughly 10-day PBMC culture with coronavirus spike peptide pools or control peptides (ViraFEST assay). An Oncomine TCR Beta short-read assay was used to sequence the DNA from cultured CD4+ T cells. In TCRdb, the PCR reads were re-called with MiXCR into one record per CDR3 protein. The sample holds approximately 19,000 distinct CDR3 sequences, around 42% seen once.

Sequenced input: CD4+ T cells from blood, cultured in vitro. V usage is TRBV2 and J usage is TRBJ2-3; D is unresolved. The clonotype comes from a human donor who had recovered from COVID-19. CDR3 DNA: TGTGCCAGCAACTCCCCCCTAGACACAGATACGCAGTATTTT. Protein product: CASNSPLDTDTQYF.